Listed here are 14 T cell receptor beta chains from one sample, sequenced in a study of blood T cell repertoires in COVID-19. TCRdb's copy holds only in-frame clones and misses some; the assay was immunoSEQ multiplex PCR. Among around 140,000 clones listed, approximately 90% were seen once. The sequenced material came from peripheral blood. Every receptor here comes from a man in his sixties or seventies with active COVID-19.

The chain joins TRBV6-5 to TRBJ2-7, with 7 nucleotides matching TRBD1. V was pared by 2 bases and J by 5 bases, with 3 bases of the junction left unmatched. The CDR3 extends over 13 amino acids. Germline-derived CDR1 and CDR2 are MNHEY and SVGAGI. The CDR3 loop is CASSYPGTDEQYF. CDR3 DNA sequence: TGTGCCAGCAGTTACCCTGGGACAGACGAGCAGTACTTC.

The V gene is TRBV6-2 or TRBV6-3, the J gene TRBJ1-5, with D unresolved. CDR1 MNHEY and CDR2 SVGEGT come from the germline V gene. The CDR3 length is 13 residues. The V gene lost 4 bases and the J gene lost 0 bases, with 4 bases spanning the gap. DNA for the CDR3: TGTGCCAGCAGTTCCCATAGCAATCAGCCCCAGCATTTT. The encoded protein is CASSSHSNQPQHF.

This chain uses TRBV27 with TRBJ2-3; 9 bases agree with TRBD1. Germline V lookup: CDR1 MNHEY, CDR2 SMNVEV (reference sequence). V dropped 2 bases and J dropped 2; count of bases not matched to a gene: 5. This CDR3 region has 16 residues. The CDR3 DNA sequence: TGTGCCAGCAGTTTACGGGGGACAGGGTTCACAGATACGCAGTATTTT. It encodes CASSLRGTGFTDTQYF.

The chain joins TRBV6-1 to TRBJ2-7; TRBD1 matches 8 bases. V shed 2 bases and J 1 base; nucleotides not matched to a gene: 4. Looked up from germline, CDR1 is MNHNS and CDR2 is SASEGT. The length of the CDR3 is 15 residues. This chain's CDR3 is CASSEPGQVSYEQYF. In DNA form, the CDR3 reads TGTGCCAGCAGTGAACCGGGACAGGTTTCCTACGAGCAGTACTTC.

This rearrangement joins TRBV3-1 (or the pseudogene TRBV3-2) to TRBJ1-6; D gene ambiguous. The CDR3 length is 16 residues. CDR1 is LGHDT and CDR2 is YNNKEL in the germline V gene (reference sequence). V was trimmed by 0 bases and J by 7 bases, leaving 13 bases between them. CDR3 sequence: CASSQETVGYNSPLHF. CDR3 DNA: TGTGCCAGCAGCCAAGAAACGGTCGGGTACAATTCACCCCTCCACTTT.

The CDR3 nucleotides are TGCGCCAGCAGCTTGGGGGGGACAGAAATTTATGGCTACACCTTC. Translation: CASSLGGTEIYGYTF. J is TRBJ1-2 and V is TRBV5-1; 7 nucleotides align to TRBD1. With V trimmed by 0 bases and J by 5 bases, 7 bases remained unmatched. The CDR3 runs 15 residues. Germline V CDR1 and CDR2: SGHRS, YFSETQ.

The chain employs TRBV12-3 or TRBV12-4 and TRBJ2-5; no clear D gene. The CDR3 consists of 13 residues. Trimming stripped 6 bases from V and 4 bases from J, with 12 bases between. The chain's CDR3 is CASSPQRGETQYF. In DNA, the CDR3 is TGTGCCAGCAGCCCCCAAAGAGGAGAGACCCAGTACTTC.

This rearrangement joins TRBV6-1 to TRBJ2-2, with 9 bases aligning to TRBD2. With 4 bases clipped from V and 4 bases from J, the junction kept 13 bases outside the gene matches. This CDR3 is 18 amino acids long. Germline V lookup: CDR1 MNHNS, CDR2 SASEGT. In nucleotides, the CDR3 is TGTGCCAGCAGTGGACAGGGACGAGGGACTAGCTCCACCGGGGAGCTGTTTTTT. It specifies CASSGQGRGTSSTGELFF.

This clone has a handful of counts. CDR3 DNA sequence: TGTGCCAGCAGCTTAGTCGGCCGGGTCCCGGGGGAGACCCAGTACTTC. Its translation is CASSLVGRVPGETQYF. This chain uses TRBV7-2 with TRBJ2-5; D perhaps matches TRBD2 (5 bases). The CDR3 sequence is 16 residues long. Looked up from germline, CDR1 is SGHTA and CDR2 is FQGNSA. The V and J ends lost 1 base and 5 bases respectively, with 17 bases between them. The variable domain in full, completed from reference TRBV7-2 and TRBJ2-5, reads GAGVSQSPSNKVTEKGKDVELRCDPISGHTALYWYRQSLGQGLEFLIYFQGNSAPDKSGLPSDRFSAERTGGSVSTLTIQRTQQEDSAVYLCASSLVGRVPGETQYFGPGTRLLVL.

The rearrangement links TRBV28 to TRBJ2-7; TRBD2 matches 10 bases. The CDR3 consists of 17 residues. Germline CDR1 and CDR2: MDHEN and SYDVKM. V shed 6 bases, J shed 1 base, and the junction held 12 bases outside the gene matches. The CDR3 DNA follows: TGTGCCAGCAGCCGTGTCCCTAGCGGGAGAGGTTCCTACGAGCAGTACTTC. Residues: CASSRVPSGRGSYEQYF.

The rearrangement uses TRBV4-3 and TRBJ2-5, with 9 bases fitting TRBD2. CDR3 length: 15 amino acids. Germline CDR1 and CDR2: LGHNA and YSLEER. J was trimmed by 5 bases and V by 4 bases; bases with no gene match: 8. The CDR3 spells CASSPRLAGVETQYF. CDR3 nucleotides: TGCGCCAGCAGCCCAAGGTTAGCGGGAGTGGAGACCCAGTACTTC.

This chain connects TRBV7-6 to TRBJ1-6; D unclear. With 2 bases removed from V and 3 bases from J, the gap between germline ends came to 5 bases. CDR1 and CDR2 from the germline V gene are SGHVS and FNYEAQ. The CDR3 sequence is 14 residues long. Here the CDR3 DNA reads TGTGCCAGCAGCTTATTAAACTATAATTCACCCCTCCACTTT. Its protein product is CASSLLNYNSPLHF. Drawing the rest from reference TRBV7-6 and TRBJ1-6, the complete variable domain is GAGVSQSPRYKVTKRGQDVALRCDPISGHVSLYWYRQALGQGPEFLTYFNYEAQQDKSGLPNDRFSAERPEGSISTLTIQRTEQRDSAMYRCASSLLNYNSPLHFGNGTRLTVT.

The rearrangement joins TRBV6-6 to TRBJ1-2, with D perhaps matching TRBD1 (5 bases). The germline V and J ends were trimmed by 11 bases and 2 bases, with 6 bases remaining between them. Germline CDR1 is MNHNY and CDR2 is SVGAGI (reference sequence). CDR3 size: 10 residues. The DNA for the CDR3 is TGTGCCGCAGGGAACTATGGCTACACCTTC. This sequence encodes CAAGNYGYTF.

This clone has just one count. The chain recombines TRBV27 with TRBJ1-1; D is undetermined. Trimming removed 4 bases at V and 1 base at J, with 13 bases between. The CDR3 totals 15 residues. The germline V gene has CDR1 MNHEY and CDR2 SMNVEV (reference sequence). The CDR3 DNA sequence: TGTGCCAGCAGTTCCCAGGTGGGTTGGAACACTGAAGCTTTCTTT. It yields the protein CASSSQVGWNTEAFF.